A selection of T cell receptor beta chains follows, all from one sample in a study of blood T cells in healthy people across ages. MiXCR, run by TCRdb on the 5' RACE reads, gives a single entry per CDR3 protein. The sample records about 1.8 million distinct CDR3 sequences, around 48% being singletons. Sequenced material: blood. The receptors stem from a woman between 40 and 55 years old in good health. CDR3s include the opening cysteine and the closing phenylalanine or tryptophan. The D gene is left open where the match is weak. A row's size may be missing; if present it is once, few, many or a size class.

V gene	J gene	D gene	clone size	CDR3 protein	CDR3 DNA
TRBV4-1	TRBJ2-1	.	.	CASSQEKAPHTYNEQFF	TGCGCCAGCAGCCAAGAGAAGGCGCCGCACACATACAATGAGCAGTTCTTC
TRBV4-2	TRBJ2-5	.	few	CASSQVGVQETQYF	TGTGCCAGCAGCCAAGTTGGGGTCCAAGAGACCCAGTACTTC
TRBV20-1	TRBJ2-7	.	few	CSESGRQEGEQYF	TGCAGTGAAAGTGGCCGTCAAGAGGGCGAGCAGTACTTC
TRBV7-2	TRBJ2-7	.	.	CASSSWFDGEQYF	TGTGCCAGCAGCTCCTGGTTCGATGGTGAGCAGTACTTC
TRBV5-6	TRBJ2-1	.	.	CASTATTGVSYNEQFF	TGTGCCAGCACCGCAACGACAGGAGTCTCCTACAATGAGCAGTTCTTC
TRBV4-3	TRBJ1-4	TRBD1	few	CASSQVGQEGKLFF	TGCGCCAGCAGCCAAGTTGGACAGGAGGGGAAACTGTTTTTT
TRBV4-2	TRBJ2-2	TRBD2	once	CASSPRTSSTGELFF	TGTGCCAGCAGCCCGAGGACTAGCAGTACCGGGGAGCTGTTTTTT
TRBV5-1	TRBJ1-2	TRBD1	.	CASSLKDREDSGYTF	TGCGCCAGCAGCCTGAAGGACAGGGAAGATAGCGGCTACACCTTC
TRBV5-1	TRBJ2-5	TRBD2	.	CASSTELAGKETQYF	TGCGCCAGCAGCACGGAACTAGCGGGGAAAGAGACCCAGTACTTC
TRBV19	TRBJ2-5	.	.	CASSEGLPQETQYF	TGTGCCAGTAGTGAGGGACTCCCCCAGGAGACCCAGTACTTC
TRBV28	TRBJ2-3	.	few	CASSSAPGEWGDTQYF	TGTGCCAGCAGTTCCGCCCCCGGGGAGTGGGGGGATACGCAGTATTTT
TRBV20-1	TRBJ2-3	TRBD2	.	CSARVQSSGGRSTDTQYF	TGCAGTGCTAGAGTTCAGTCTAGCGGGGGGCGGAGCACAGATACGCAGTATTTT
TRBV20-1	TRBJ1-2	TRBD1	.	CSARDARTGVYDYGYTF	TGCAGTGCTAGAGATGCCAGGACAGGAGTTTATGACTATGGCTACACCTTC
TRBV28	TRBJ1-4	.	.	CASSLPVGAGEKLFF	TGTGCCAGCAGTTTACCAGTCGGGGCAGGCGAAAAACTGTTTTTT
TRBV28	TRBJ2-7	TRBD2	.	CASSSAGGVNYEQYF	TGTGCCAGCAGCTCAGCGGGGGGGGTTAACTACGAGCAGTACTTC
TRBV20-1	TRBJ2-7	.	few	CSAPFRGASYEQYF	TGCAGTGCCCCATTCCGGGGGGCCTCCTACGAGCAGTACTTC
TRBV20-1	TRBJ2-7	.	.	CSARLGEAQYF	TGCAGTGCTAGATTAGGAGAGGCCCAGTACTTC
TRBV24-1	TRBJ2-2	.	.	CATSLGIGANTGELFF	TGTGCCACCAGCCTGGGTATAGGGGCGAACACCGGGGAGCTGTTTTTT
TRBV27	TRBJ1-6	.	.	CASSPLGRANISPLHF	TGTGCCAGCAGTCCATTGGGACGGGCAAATATTTCACCCCTCCACTTT
TRBV7-3	TRBJ2-3	.	few	CASSSLSGSSSTDTQYF	TGTGCCAGCAGCTCGTTATCAGGATCTTCTAGCACAGATACGCAGTATTTT
TRBV12-3/TRBV12-4	TRBJ2-5	.	.	CASSLALEGIMQTQYF	TGTGCCAGCAGTTTAGCCCTTGAGGGGATAATGCAGACCCAGTACTTC
TRBV7-2	TRBJ2-3	TRBD1	once	CASSFGQENTQYF	TGTGCCAGCAGCTTTGGACAGGAGAATACGCAGTATTTT
TRBV2	TRBJ2-5	.	.	CASRSQVRETQYF	TGTGCCAGCAGGAGCCAGGTGCGGGAGACCCAGTACTTC
TRBV7-2	TRBJ2-7	.	few	CASRETGRNYEQYF	TGTGCCAGCAGAGAGACAGGGAGGAACTACGAGCAGTACTTC
TRBV7-2	TRBJ2-1	.	once	CASSLASMSGDEQFF	TGTGCCAGCAGCTTAGCATCGATGTCCGGCGATGAGCAGTTCTTC
TRBV5-1	TRBJ2-5	TRBD2	few	CASSWRTSQETQYF	TGCGCCAGCAGCTGGAGGACTAGCCAAGAGACCCAGTACTTC
TRBV28	TRBJ1-6	.	.	CASSFGNASPLHF	TGTGCCAGCAGTTTTGGGAACGCTTCACCCCTCCACTTT
TRBV20-1	TRBJ1-1	.	.	CSARDSGGQKPEAFF	TGCAGTGCTAGAGATTCCGGAGGACAGAAGCCTGAAGCTTTCTTT
TRBV12-3/TRBV12-4	TRBJ2-1	.	few	CASSQVGVSEQFF	TGTGCCAGCAGTCAGGTTGGGGTAAGTGAGCAGTTCTTC
TRBV2	TRBJ2-7	.	once	CASTSNGIYEQYF	TGTGCCAGCACTTCTAACGGGATCTACGAGCAGTACTTC
TRBV20-1	TRBJ1-5	.	few	CSAPNRANQPQHF	TGCAGTGCACCGAACCGGGCTAATCAGCCCCAGCATTTT
TRBV28	TRBJ1-2	.	few	CASSFTGSRYGYTF	TGTGCCAGCAGTTTTACGGGGTCGAGGTATGGCTACACCTTC
TRBV20-1	TRBJ2-3	.	.	CSAREIGGTQYF	TGCAGTGCTAGAGAAATCGGGGGTACGCAGTATTTT
TRBV4-3	TRBJ2-7	.	.	CASSQDLFPSSYEQYF	TGCGCCAGCAGCCAAGATCTGTTCCCAAGCTCCTACGAGCAGTACTTC
TRBV9	TRBJ2-6	.	.	CASSVDLGGPGSGANVLTF	TGTGCCAGCAGCGTTGACCTGGGGGGGCCCGGCTCTGGGGCCAACGTCCTGACTTTC
TRBV5-1	TRBJ2-1	.	few	CASNGRSSYNEQFF	TGCGCCAGCAATGGACGGAGCTCCTACAATGAGCAGTTCTTC
TRBV7-2	TRBJ2-1	.	.	CASSTKQGTSYNEQFF	TGTGCCAGCAGCACCAAACAAGGAACATCCTACAATGAGCAGTTCTTC
TRBV29-1	TRBJ2-7	.	few	CSVETGRPYEQYF	TGCAGCGTTGAAACAGGGAGACCATACGAGCAGTACTTC
TRBV6-2/TRBV6-3	TRBJ2-1	.	.	CASRTGGGGRNEQFF	TGTGCCAGCAGAACCGGTGGGGGGGGCCGGAATGAGCAGTTCTTC
TRBV5-1	TRBJ1-2	.	.	CASSLDLGSNGYTF	TGCGCCAGCAGCTTGGACCTCGGGAGCAATGGCTACACCTTC
TRBV28	TRBJ2-5	.	.	CASSLEPGGMEETQYF	TGTGCCAGCAGTTTGGAACCCGGGGGTATGGAAGAGACCCAGTACTTC
TRBV29-1	TRBJ2-3	TRBD1	many	CSVPGQGFTDTQYF	TGCAGCGTTCCGGGACAGGGATTCACAGATACGCAGTATTTT
TRBV6-5	TRBJ2-7	TRBD2	.	CASSYSFASGGGGYEQYF	TGTGCCAGCAGTTACTCGTTCGCTAGCGGGGGGGGTGGTTACGAGCAGTACTTC
TRBV7-7	TRBJ2-1	.	few	CASSSGTANEQFF	TGTGCTAGCAGTTCCGGGACGGCCAATGAGCAGTTCTTC
TRBV7-8	TRBJ2-1	.	.	CASSLDGLALNEQFF	TGTGCCAGCAGCTTAGATGGGCTAGCACTCAATGAGCAGTTCTTC
TRBV7-9	TRBJ2-5	TRBD1	few	CASTPGQGFETQYF	TGTGCCAGCACCCCGGGACAGGGGTTTGAGACCCAGTACTTC
TRBV4-2	TRBJ1-2	.	.	CASSQEASYNYGYTF	TGTGCCAGCAGCCAGGAGGCGTCCTACAACTATGGCTACACCTTC
TRBV5-1	TRBJ2-7	.	many	CASSLGNEQYF	TGTGCCAGCAGTTTAGGGAACGAGCAGTACTTC
TRBV28	TRBJ1-1	.	.	CASSFRVGRATEAFF	TGTGCCAGCAGTTTTCGGGTAGGCAGGGCCACTGAAGCTTTCTTT
TRBV7-3	TRBJ1-1	.	.	CASSPGLGDTEAFF	TGTGCCAGCAGCCCGGGTTTAGGGGACACTGAAGCTTTCTTT
TRBV5-1	TRBJ1-5	.	few	CASSVNSGLDQPQHF	TGCGCCAGCAGCGTCAACAGCGGGTTAGATCAGCCCCAGCATTTT
TRBV28	TRBJ1-2	TRBD1	.	CASHKSGTGGSYGYTF	TGTGCCAGCCATAAATCCGGGACAGGGGGCAGCTATGGCTACACCTTC
TRBV6-6	TRBJ1-2	.	.	CASSSLQGMGGYTF	TGTGCCAGCAGTTCTCTACAGGGCATGGGGGGCTACACCTTC
TRBV6-2/TRBV6-3	TRBJ2-7	.	few	CASSYSLYEQYF	TGTGCCAGCAGTTACTCCCTCTACGAGCAGTACTTC
TRBV27	TRBJ1-6	.	few	CAGALDWTSPLHF	TGTGCCGGAGCCCTTGATTGGACCTCACCCCTCCACTTT
TRBV7-9	TRBJ2-1	.	few	CASSLTGATDNEQFF	TGTGCCAGCAGCTTAACGGGGGCGACGGACAATGAGCAGTTCTTC
TRBV7-9	TRBJ1-5	.	.	CASSFGPYSNQPQHF	TGTGCCAGCAGCTTTGGTCCCTATAGCAATCAGCCCCAGCATTTT
TRBV7-2	TRBJ2-3	TRBD2	few	CASSRAGVNTQYF	TGTGCCAGCAGCAGAGCGGGGGTTAATACGCAGTATTTT
TRBV20-1	TRBJ1-6	.	.	CSARHQGSSPLHF	TGCAGTGCTAGACATCAGGGAAGTTCACCCCTCCACTTT